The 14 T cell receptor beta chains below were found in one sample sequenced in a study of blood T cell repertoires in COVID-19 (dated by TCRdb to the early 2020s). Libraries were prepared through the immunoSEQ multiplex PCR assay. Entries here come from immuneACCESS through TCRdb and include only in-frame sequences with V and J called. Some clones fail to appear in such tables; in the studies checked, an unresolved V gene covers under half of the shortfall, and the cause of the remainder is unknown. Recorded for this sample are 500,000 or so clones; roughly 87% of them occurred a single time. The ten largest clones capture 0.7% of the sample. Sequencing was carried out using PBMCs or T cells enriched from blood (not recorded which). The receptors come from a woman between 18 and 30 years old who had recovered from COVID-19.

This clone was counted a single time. The CDR3 coding sequence is TGTGCCAGCAGCTTTGGTGAGGGTCCTATGTGGTATGGCTACACCTTC. Amino acid sequence: CASSFGEGPMWYGYTF. The chain links TRBV5-6 to TRBJ1-2; no clear D. V lost 2 bases, J lost 5 bases, and 19 bases lay in between. Germline CDR1 is SGHDT and CDR2 is YYEEEE. The CDR3 has 16 amino acids.

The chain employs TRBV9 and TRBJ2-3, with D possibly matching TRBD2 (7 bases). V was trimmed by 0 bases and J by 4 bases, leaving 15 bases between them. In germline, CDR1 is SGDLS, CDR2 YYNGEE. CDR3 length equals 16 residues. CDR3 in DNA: TGTGCCAGCAGCGTAGGGGGAGGGGGATCGGCAGATACGCAGTATTTT. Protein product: CASSVGGGGSADTQYF.

CDR3 sequence (DNA): TGTGCCAGCAGTTTTGGGGGGACTACCTCAGATACGCAGTATTTT. Its protein is CASSFGGTTSDTQYF. The genes are TRBV2 and TRBJ2-3, with 7 bases fitting TRBD2. This CDR3 is built from 15 residues. The germline V gene encodes CDR1 SNHLY and CDR2 FYNNEI. V gave up 5 bases and J gave up 4 bases; unmatched junction bases: 9. The variable domain in full, completed from reference TRBV2 and TRBJ2-3, reads EPEVTQTPSHQVTQMGQEVILRCVPISNHLYFYWYRQILGQKVEFLVSFYNNEISEKSEIFDDQFSVERPDGSNFTLKIRSTKLEDSAMYFCASSFGGTTSDTQYFGPGTRLTVL.

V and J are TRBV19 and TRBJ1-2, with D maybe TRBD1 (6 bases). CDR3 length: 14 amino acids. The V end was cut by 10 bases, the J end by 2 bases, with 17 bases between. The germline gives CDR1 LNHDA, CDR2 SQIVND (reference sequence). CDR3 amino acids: CATSLGGLNYGYTF. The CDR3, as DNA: TGTGCCACCTCGTTAGGGGGTTTAAACTATGGCTACACCTTC.

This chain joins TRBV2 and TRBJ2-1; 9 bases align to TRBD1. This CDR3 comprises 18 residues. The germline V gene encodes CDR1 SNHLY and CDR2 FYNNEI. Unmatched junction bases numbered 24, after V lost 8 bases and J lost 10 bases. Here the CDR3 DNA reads TGTGCCAGCGGGGGCGGACTAGTCCCGGACGTCACAGGGGGCGAGCAGTTCTTC. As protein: CASGGGLVPDVTGGEQFF.

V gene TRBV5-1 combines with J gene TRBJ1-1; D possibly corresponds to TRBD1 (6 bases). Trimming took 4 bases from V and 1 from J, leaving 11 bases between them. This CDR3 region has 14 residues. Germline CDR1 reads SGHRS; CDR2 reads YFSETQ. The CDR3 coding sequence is TGCGCCAGCAGCGTCGAACAGGGGAACACTGAAGCTTTCTTT. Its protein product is CASSVEQGNTEAFF.

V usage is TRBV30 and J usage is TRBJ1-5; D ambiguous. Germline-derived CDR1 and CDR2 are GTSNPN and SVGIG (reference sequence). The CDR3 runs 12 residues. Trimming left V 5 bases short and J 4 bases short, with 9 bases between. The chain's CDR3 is CAWGGKNQPQHF. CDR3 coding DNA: TGTGCCTGGGGCGGTAAGAATCAGCCCCAGCATTTT. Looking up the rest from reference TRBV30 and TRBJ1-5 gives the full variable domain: SQTIHQWPATLVQPVGSPLSLECTVEGTSNPNLYWYRQAAGRGLQLLFYSVGIGQISSEVPQNLSASRPQDRQFILSSKKLLLSDSGFYLCAWGGKNQPQHFGDGTRLSIL.

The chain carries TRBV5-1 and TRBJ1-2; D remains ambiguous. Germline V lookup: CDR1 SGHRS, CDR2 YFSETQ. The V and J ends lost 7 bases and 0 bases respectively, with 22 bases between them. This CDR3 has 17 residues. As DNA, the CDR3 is TGCGCCAGCCGCAAACCGGGGTCAGAAGAAGCTAACTATGGCTACACCTTC. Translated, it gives CASRKPGSEEANYGYTF.

CDR3 DNA: TGTGCCATCAGTGAGGGCCCCCGCAGGGTGGTTAATCAGCCCCAGCATTTT. Protein: CAISEGPRRVVNQPQHF. V is TRBV10-3 and J is TRBJ1-5; maybe TRBD1 (5 bases). The V end was cut by 2 bases, the J end by 4 bases, with 18 bases between. Looked up from germline, CDR1 is ENHRY and CDR2 is SYGVKD. The CDR3 runs 17 residues.

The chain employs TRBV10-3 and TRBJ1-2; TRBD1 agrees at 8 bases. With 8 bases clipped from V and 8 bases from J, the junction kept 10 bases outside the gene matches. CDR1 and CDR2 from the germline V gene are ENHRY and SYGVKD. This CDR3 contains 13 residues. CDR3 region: CAIAGQEPRGYTF. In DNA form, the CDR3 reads TGTGCCATCGCGGGACAGGAGCCTAGGGGCTACACCTTC.

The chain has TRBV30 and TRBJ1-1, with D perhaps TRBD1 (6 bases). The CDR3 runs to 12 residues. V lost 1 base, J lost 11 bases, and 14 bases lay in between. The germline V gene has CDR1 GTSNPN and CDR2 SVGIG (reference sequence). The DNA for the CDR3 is TGTGCCTGGAGTGGGCAGGGGTTATGGGCTTTCTTT. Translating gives CAWSGQGLWAFF. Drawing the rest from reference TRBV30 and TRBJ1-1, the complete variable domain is SQTIHQWPATLVQPVGSPLSLECTVEGTSNPNLYWYRQAAGRGLQLLFYSVGIGQISSEVPQNLSASRPQDRQFILSSKKLLLSDSGFYLCAWSGQGLWAFFGQGTRLTVV.

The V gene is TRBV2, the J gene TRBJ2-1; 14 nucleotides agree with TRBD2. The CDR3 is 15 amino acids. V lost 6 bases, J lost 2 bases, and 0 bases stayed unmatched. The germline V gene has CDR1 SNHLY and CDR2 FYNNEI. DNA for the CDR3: TGTGCCAGCAGGGGACTAGCGGGAGCCTACAATGAGCAGTTCTTC. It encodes CASRGLAGAYNEQFF. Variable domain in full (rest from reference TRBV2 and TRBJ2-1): EPEVTQTPSHQVTQMGQEVILRCVPISNHLYFYWYRQILGQKVEFLVSFYNNEISEKSEIFDDQFSVERPDGSNFTLKIRSTKLEDSAMYFCASRGLAGAYNEQFFGPGTRLTVL.

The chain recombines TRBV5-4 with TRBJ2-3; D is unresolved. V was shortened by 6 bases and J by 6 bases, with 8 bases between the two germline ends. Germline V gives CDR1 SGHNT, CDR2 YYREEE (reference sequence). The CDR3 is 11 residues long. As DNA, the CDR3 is TGTGCCAGCACCGTAAGCGATACGCAGTATTTT. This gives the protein CASTVSDTQYF.

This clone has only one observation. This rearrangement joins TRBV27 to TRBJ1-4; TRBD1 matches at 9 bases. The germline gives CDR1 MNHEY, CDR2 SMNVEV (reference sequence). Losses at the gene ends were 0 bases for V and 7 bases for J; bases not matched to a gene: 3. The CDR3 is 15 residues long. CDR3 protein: CASSLSGQGGEKLFF. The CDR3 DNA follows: TGTGCCAGCAGTTTATCGGGACAGGGTGGTGAAAAACTGTTTTTT.